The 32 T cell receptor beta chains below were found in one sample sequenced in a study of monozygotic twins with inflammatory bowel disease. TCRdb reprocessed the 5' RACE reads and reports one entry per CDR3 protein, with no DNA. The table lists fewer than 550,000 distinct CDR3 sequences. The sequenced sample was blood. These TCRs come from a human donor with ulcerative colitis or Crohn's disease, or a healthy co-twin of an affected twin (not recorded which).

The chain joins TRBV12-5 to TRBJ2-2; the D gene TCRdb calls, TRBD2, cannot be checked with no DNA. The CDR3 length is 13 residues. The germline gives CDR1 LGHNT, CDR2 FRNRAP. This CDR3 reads CASGSSGSGELFF.

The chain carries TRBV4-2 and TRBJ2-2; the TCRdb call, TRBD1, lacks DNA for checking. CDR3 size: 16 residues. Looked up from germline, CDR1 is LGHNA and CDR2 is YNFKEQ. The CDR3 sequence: CASSPVGQGDTGELFF.

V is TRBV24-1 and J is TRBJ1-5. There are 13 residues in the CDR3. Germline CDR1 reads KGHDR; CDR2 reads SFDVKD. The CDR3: CATAGWGDQPQHF.

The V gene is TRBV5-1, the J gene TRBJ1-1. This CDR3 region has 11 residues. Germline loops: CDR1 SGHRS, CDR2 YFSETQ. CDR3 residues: CASNPNTEAFF.

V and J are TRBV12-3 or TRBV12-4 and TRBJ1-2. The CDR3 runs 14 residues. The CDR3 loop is CASSLRRSNYGYTF.

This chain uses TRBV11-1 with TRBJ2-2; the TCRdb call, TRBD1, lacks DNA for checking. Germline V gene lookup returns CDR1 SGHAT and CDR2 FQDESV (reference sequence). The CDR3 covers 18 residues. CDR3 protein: CASSLAGVRTANTGELFF.

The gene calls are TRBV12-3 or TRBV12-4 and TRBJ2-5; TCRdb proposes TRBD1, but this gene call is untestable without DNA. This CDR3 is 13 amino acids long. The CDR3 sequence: CASSSSGAETQYF.

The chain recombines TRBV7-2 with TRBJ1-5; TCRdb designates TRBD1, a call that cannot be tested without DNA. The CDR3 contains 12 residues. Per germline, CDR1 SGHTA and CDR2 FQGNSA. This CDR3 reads CASSFPGEPQHF.

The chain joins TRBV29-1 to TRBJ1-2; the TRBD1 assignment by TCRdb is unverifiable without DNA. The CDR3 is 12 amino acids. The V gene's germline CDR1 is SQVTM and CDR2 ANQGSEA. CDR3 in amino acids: CSVVDRLYGYTF.

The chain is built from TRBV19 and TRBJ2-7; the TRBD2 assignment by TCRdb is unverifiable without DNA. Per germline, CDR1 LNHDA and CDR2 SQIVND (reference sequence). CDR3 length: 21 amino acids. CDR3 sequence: CASSHTFVTGLANRGNNEQYF.

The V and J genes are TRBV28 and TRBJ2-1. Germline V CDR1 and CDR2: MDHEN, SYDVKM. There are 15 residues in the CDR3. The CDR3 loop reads CASSLTVSSYNEQFF.

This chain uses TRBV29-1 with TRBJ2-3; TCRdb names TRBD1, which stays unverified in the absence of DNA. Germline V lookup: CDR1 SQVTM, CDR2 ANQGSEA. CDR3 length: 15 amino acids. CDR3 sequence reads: CSVQGTGISTDTQYF.

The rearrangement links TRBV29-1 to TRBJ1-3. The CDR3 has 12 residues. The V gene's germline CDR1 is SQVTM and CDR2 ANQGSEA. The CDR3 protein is CSVGESGNTIYF.

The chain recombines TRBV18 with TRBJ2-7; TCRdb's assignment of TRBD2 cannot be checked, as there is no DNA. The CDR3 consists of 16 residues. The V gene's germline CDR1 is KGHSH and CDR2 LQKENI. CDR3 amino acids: CASSLGRTSYEPVQYF.

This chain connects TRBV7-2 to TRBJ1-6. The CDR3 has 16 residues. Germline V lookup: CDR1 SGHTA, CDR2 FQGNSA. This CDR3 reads CASSYPPGLGDSPLHF.

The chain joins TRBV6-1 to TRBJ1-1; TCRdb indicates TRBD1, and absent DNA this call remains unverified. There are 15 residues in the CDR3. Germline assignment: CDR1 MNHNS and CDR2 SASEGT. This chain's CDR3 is CASSHLQTANTEAFF.

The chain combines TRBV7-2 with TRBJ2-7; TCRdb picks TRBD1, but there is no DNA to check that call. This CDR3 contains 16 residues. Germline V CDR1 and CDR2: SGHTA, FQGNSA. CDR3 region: CASSVRPGTGAYEQYF.

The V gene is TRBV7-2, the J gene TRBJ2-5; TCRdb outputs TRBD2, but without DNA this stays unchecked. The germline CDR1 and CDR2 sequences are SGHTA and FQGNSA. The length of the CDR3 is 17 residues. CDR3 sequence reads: CASSSSTRAGIQETQYF.

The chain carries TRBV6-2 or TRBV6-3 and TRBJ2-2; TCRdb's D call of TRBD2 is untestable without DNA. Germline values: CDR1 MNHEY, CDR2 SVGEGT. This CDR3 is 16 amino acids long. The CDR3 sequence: CASGLLAGGATGELFF.

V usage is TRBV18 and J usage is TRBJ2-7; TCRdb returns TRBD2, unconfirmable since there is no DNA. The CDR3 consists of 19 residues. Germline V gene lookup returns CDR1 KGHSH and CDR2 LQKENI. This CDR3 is CASSPPGFLAEPGSYEQYF.

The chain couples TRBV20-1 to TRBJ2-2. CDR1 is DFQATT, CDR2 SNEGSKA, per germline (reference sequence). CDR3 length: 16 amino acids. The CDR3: CSARGRRQANTGELFF.

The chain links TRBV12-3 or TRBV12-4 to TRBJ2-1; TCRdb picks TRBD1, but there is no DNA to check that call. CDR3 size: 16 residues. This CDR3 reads CASRPTTGGGYNEQFF.

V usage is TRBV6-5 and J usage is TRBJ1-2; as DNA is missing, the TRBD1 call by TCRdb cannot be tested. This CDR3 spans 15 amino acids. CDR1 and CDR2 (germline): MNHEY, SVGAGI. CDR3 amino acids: CASSSGTAPNYGYTF.

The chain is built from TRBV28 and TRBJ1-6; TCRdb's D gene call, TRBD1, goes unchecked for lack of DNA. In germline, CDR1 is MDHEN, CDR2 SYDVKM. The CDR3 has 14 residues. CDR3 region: CASSHGTVHSPLHF.

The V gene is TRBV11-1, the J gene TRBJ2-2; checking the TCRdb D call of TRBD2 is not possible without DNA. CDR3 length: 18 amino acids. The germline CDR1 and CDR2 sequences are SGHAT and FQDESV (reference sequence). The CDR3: CASSPPVRGKANTGELFF.

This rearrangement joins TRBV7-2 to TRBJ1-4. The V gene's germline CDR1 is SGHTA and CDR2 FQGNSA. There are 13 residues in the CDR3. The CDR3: CASSLGFGEKLFF.

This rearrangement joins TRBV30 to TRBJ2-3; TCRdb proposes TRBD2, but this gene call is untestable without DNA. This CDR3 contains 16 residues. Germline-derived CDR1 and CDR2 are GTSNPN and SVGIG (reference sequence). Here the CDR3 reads CAWSASALVRTDTQYF. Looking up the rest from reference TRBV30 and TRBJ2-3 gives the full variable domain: SQTIHQWPATLVQPVGSPLSLECTVEGTSNPNLYWYRQAAGRGLQLLFYSVGIGQISSEVPQNLSASRPQDRQFILSSKKLLLSDSGFYLCAWSASALVRTDTQYFGPGTRLTVL.

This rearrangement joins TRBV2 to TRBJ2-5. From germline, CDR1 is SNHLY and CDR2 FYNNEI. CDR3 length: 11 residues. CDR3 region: CASSETETQYF.

The chain's CDR3 is CASRRLVQDEQFF. The genes are TRBV6-6 and TRBJ2-1; TCRdb reports TRBD2, a call that lacks DNA to check it against. Germline V CDR1 and CDR2: MNHNY, SVGAGI (reference sequence). The CDR3 is made up of 13 amino acids.

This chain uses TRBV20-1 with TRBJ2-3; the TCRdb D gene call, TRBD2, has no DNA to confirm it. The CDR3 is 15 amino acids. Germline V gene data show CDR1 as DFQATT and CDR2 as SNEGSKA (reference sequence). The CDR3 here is CSAPLLAGATDTQYF.

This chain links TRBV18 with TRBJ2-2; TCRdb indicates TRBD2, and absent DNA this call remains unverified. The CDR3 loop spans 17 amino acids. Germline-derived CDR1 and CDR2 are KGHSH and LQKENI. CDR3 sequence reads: CASSPPGLAGRTGELFF.

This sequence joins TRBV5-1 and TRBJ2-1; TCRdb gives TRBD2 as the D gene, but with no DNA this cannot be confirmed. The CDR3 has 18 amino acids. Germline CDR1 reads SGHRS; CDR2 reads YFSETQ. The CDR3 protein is CASSLSLAGGWSYNEQFF. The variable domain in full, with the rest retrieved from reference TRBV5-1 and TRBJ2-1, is KAGVTQTPRYLIKTRGQQVTLSCSPISGHRSVSWYQQTPGQGLQFLFEYFSETQRNKGNFPGRFSGRQFSNSRSEMNVSTLELGDSALYLCASSLSLAGGWSYNEQFFGPGTRLTVL.